This T cell receptor (beta chain) is drawn from a study of vaccination and CD4 T cells after COVID-19 (dated by TCRdb to between 2021 and 2022). In the study overall: In the convalescent cohort there were six males and four females, among whom were two Hispanic individuals, seven Caucasians, two Asians and one multiracial person. Participants received two doses of either the Pfizer-BioNTech BNT162b2 vaccine (n=8) or the Moderna mRNA-1273 vaccine (n=2). Post-COVID blood samples were collected from convalescent patients a median of around 96 days after diagnosis, with a range of roughly 35 to 180 days. Post-vaccine blood samples were taken a median of about 77 days after the second vaccine dose, with a range of 14 to 241 days. The cultures were stimulated with overlapping spike peptide pools from SARS-CoV-2 and from the common cold coronaviruses HCoV-NL63, HCoV-OC43 and HCoV-229E. In control cultures, a CEFX viral epitope pool was used as positive control, an HIV-1 Nef peptide pool was used as negative control, or no peptide was added. In under twelve COVID-19 convalescent patients and a few infection-naive healthy vaccine recipients, researchers compared the spike-specific CD4+ TCR repertoire from before mRNA vaccination with the repertoire from after. At the TCR clonotype level, an earlier paper using these donors assessed memory CD4+ T cell crossreactivity between SARS-CoV-2 and common cold coronavirus spike proteins.

Overall study results and their limits: In convalescent patients, a median roughly 88% of post-vaccine SARS-CoV-2-reactive clones were detected only after vaccination, suggesting vaccine-specific priming. The study included relatively few convalescent patients and did not analyze early timepoints after natural infection. The median count of SARS-CoV-2-reactive clonotypes went up from 21 after infection to roughly 38 after vaccination, although the change was not significant. Of the vaccine-specific clones found in convalescent patients, nearly all (304 of 307) were mono-reactive for SARS-CoV-2 spike instead of being cross-reactive with common cold coronaviruses.

V lost 2 bases and J lost 6 bases; the stretch between them is 6 bases long. Inclusive of the bounding cysteine and phenylalanine, the CDR3 is 12 residues long. The kept DNA is CDR3 alone, 36 bases in frame from the first base. As encoded in the germline V gene, CDR1 is SGHTA while CDR2 is FQGNSA. Library preparation used PCR. DNA from cultured CD4+ T cells was subjected to TCR sequencing with the Oncomine TCR Beta short-read assay at the Johns Hopkins FTIC core. The QIAamp micro DNA kit was used to extract genomic DNA from the cultured CD4+ T cells. Oncomine TCR Beta libraries made from cultured CD4+ T cells were pooled using unique dual indexes and sequenced on an Illumina iSeq 100. The source study handled its data this way. Non-productive sequences were filtered out, and CDR3s that did not start with C, did not end with F or W, or were shorter than 7 amino acids were discarded. Antigen-specific clonotypes were identified with the MANAFEST web application by comparing peptide-stimulated wells with reference and other culture wells. To be called positive, a clone needed an FDR below 0.05, an odds ratio above 5, and a productive frequency above 0.1% in at least two of three replicate wells. Clonotypes that were significantly expanded in both SARS-CoV-2 spike wells and at least one common cold coronavirus spike condition were defined as cross-reactive. Using R version 3.6.1, CDR3 homology was evaluated through Levenshtein distances (stringdist) along with unrooted phylogenetic trees (ape). TCRdb trimmed public reads at Q25 via fastp, called clones via MiXCR and kept in-frame beta chains. Entries are consolidated by CDR3 protein sequence, retaining the most common genes and DNA. TCRdb, not the authors, supplied the V and J calls. Present in this sample are roughly 7,800 distinct CDR3 sequences, 38% of which were seen just once. Less than 30% of the sample rests with the top ten.

The sample's treatment or condition label is to be understood as: approximately 9-day PBMC culture with coronavirus spike peptide pools or control peptides (ViraFEST assay). CD4+ T cells from unexposed donors were collected before the COVID-19 pandemic (2011-2018). To expand antigen-specific T cells with peptide pools and then pick out the expanded clonotypes through TCR sequencing, the study relied on the ViraFEST assay. Each well held roughly 2.2 million PBMCs cultured in IMDM containing around 5% human AB serum and around 10 IU/ml IL-2, with about 10 ug/ml peptide pools added. On days 3 and 7, half of the culture medium was replaced with fresh IL-2-containing medium. Once the cells had been in culture for 9 to 10 days, the EasySep CD4+ T cell isolation kit was used to isolate CD4+ T cells by negative selection. As cell numbers permitted, CD4+ T cells from unexposed donors were tested for reactivity to SARS-CoV-2 S and N and to four common cold coronavirus spike pools. Ficoll-Paque Plus gradient centrifugation was used to isolate PBMCs from whole blood, and the isolated PBMCs were then either used fresh or cryopreserved at -140C. Culture conditions were generally each tested in triplicate wells. The leukapheresis product for the unexposed donors was obtained through commercial purchase.

A few counts support this clonotype. Its antigen remains undetermined. Within one base of it there is no much larger clone, and no base qualities were kept. This receptor was taken from a human donor in good health. The sample taken for sequencing was CD4+ T cells from blood, cultured in vitro. The chain uses TRBV7-2 and TRBJ2-3, and TRBD2 may be the D gene, going by 5 matching bases. The sequenced DNA is TGTGCCAGCAGCTTACTAGCCGATACGCAGTATTTT. Translated, this is CASSLLADTQYF.